Below, one TCR beta chain is given with its context. The antigen remains undetermined. The data are from a study of T cells after posttransplantation cyclophosphamide. Study-wide points: TRB overlap between skin or GI tissue T cells and blood was limited. Donor CD8+ memory clones often dominated recipient blood repertoires at later times.

The V and J ends lost 5 bases and 3 bases, in that order; junction bases with no gene match: 3. Germline V lookup: CDR1 MRHNA, CDR2 SNTAGT. The CDR3 is 15 amino acids. The naive gate required viable CD3+CD4+ or CD3+CD8+ cells with CCR7+CD45RA+CD45RO-CD95-CD27+CD28+ phenotype. Sequencing used immunoSEQ multiplex PCR; TCRdb keeps in-frame clones, though not all of them. Of about 20,000 clones listed, 95% to 98% are singletons. The receptor was derived from a man aged 40-55 years in good health, CMV-negative, and a related stem cell transplant donor. Sequenced: naive CD4+ T cells sorted from PBMCs. The rearrangement uses TRBV6-4 and TRBJ2-3; TRBD2 aligns across 12 bases. CDR3 sequence reads: CASSITSGRTDTQYF. The DNA of the CDR3 is TGTGCCAGCAGTATCACTAGCGGGAGGACAGATACGCAGTATTTT.